This T cell receptor beta chain was recovered during a study of vaccination effects on CD4 cells after COVID-19. Data came from immunoSEQ multiplex PCR; TCRdb stores just in-frame clones and leaves some out. The sample includes tens of thousands of clones, around 70% of them seen just once. Ahead of sequencing, the ViraFEST assay grew antigen-specific CD4+ T cells using viral peptide pools. Isolating CD4+ T cells followed less than 12 days of culture. This clone appeared a few times. Its antigen is still unknown. Germline assignment: CDR1 GTSNPN and CDR2 SVGIG (reference sequence). J lost 7 bases, V lost 0 bases, and 6 bases had no gene match. The CDR3 is made up of 14 amino acids.

This sequence joins TRBV30 and TRBJ1-3, with 7 positions matching TRBD1. This clonotype was obtained from a human donor who received a COVID-19 vaccine. The specimen was CD4+ T cells from PBMCs cultured with HCoV-229E spike peptides, collected before COVID-19 vaccination. As DNA, the CDR3 is TGTGCCTGGAGTGTAAGGGGGCTTGGGAACACCATATATTTT. It translates to CAWSVRGLGNTIYF.